Following are 18 T cell receptor beta chains from one sample sequenced in a study of T cell changes during pregnancy in multiple sclerosis. Sequencing used immunoSEQ multiplex PCR; TCRdb keeps in-frame clones, though not all of them. The sample shows about 100,000 clones, 80% to 95% of them seen only once. The sequenced sample was peripheral blood, obtained after pregnancy. Receptors were obtained from a female donor with multiple sclerosis, enrolled in a pregnancy study.

The chain employs TRBV2 and TRBJ2-4; possibly TRBD1 for D (5 bases). Germline CDR1 SNHLY, CDR2 FYNNEI. This CDR3 region has 13 residues. The germline V and J ends were trimmed by 2 bases and 13 bases, with 15 bases remaining between them. The CDR3 sequence: CASSETGLFSQYF. Written as DNA, the CDR3 is TGTGCCAGCAGTGAAACAGGTCTATTCTCCCAGTACTTC.

This chain joins TRBV28 and TRBJ2-7; TRBD2 aligns across 7 bases. Per the germline V gene, CDR1 is MDHEN and CDR2 is SYDVKM. CDR3 size: 15 residues. V lost 2 bases and J lost 6; bases outside the gene matches: 10. Here the CDR3 reads CASSLPGLGQGEQYF. The CDR3 DNA follows: TGTGCCAGCAGTTTACCCGGACTAGGGCAGGGCGAGCAGTACTTC.

This clone was recorded a few times. V is TRBV11-2 and J is TRBJ1-1; D uncertain. Germline CDR1 and CDR2: SGHAT and FQNNGV. CDR3 length equals 14 residues. V lost 5 bases and J 3 bases, leaving 13 bases between the germline ends. CDR3: CASSLSWPYTEAFF. The CDR3 DNA is TGTGCCAGCAGCCTGTCATGGCCCTACACTGAAGCTTTCTTT.

This clone was counted between two and nine times. The V gene is TRBV30, the J gene TRBJ1-2; D unresolved. The V gene lost 6 bases and the J gene lost 6 bases, with 8 bases spanning the gap. CDR3 length: 10 amino acids. From germline, CDR1 is GTSNPN and CDR2 SVGIG (reference sequence). CDR3: CACQEDGYTF. CDR3 coding DNA: TGTGCCTGCCAGGAAGATGGCTACACCTTC.

In this sample, this clone turned up once. This chain joins TRBV5-1 and TRBJ1-4; D gene uncertain. The CDR3 runs 14 residues. Germline-derived CDR1 and CDR2 are SGHRS and YFSETQ. V was clipped by 4 bases and J by 8 bases, with 15 bases between them. The CDR3 reads CASSIDRASEKLFF. CDR3 in DNA: TGCGCCAGCAGCATCGATCGAGCGAGCGAAAAACTGTTTTTT. Based on the CDR3 plus reference TRBV5-1 and TRBJ1-4, the full variable domain is KAGVTQTPRYLIKTRGQQVTLSCSPISGHRSVSWYQQTPGQGLQFLFEYFSETQRNKGNFPGRFSGRQFSNSRSEMNVSTLELGDSALYLCASSIDRASEKLFFGSGTQLSVL.

The V call is TRBV7-9, the J call TRBJ1-5; 9 positions match TRBD1. The germline CDR1 and CDR2 sequences are SEHNR and FQNEAQ (reference sequence). The CDR3 extends over 15 amino acids. V gave up 4 bases and J gave up 4 bases; unmatched junction bases: 5. CDR3 amino acids: CASSSGTGINQPQHF. The CDR3 nucleotides read TGTGCCAGCAGCTCCGGGACAGGGATAAATCAGCCCCAGCATTTT.

The chain carries TRBV2 and TRBJ1-5; 8 nucleotides line up with TRBD1. CDR1 and CDR2 from the germline V gene are SNHLY and FYNNEI. V was clipped by 6 bases and J by 3 bases; unmatched bases: 7. The CDR3 sequence is 15 residues long. CDR3 bases: TGTGCCAGCAGCGGACAGGGACTGAACAATCAGCCCCAGCATTTT. Residues: CASSGQGLNNQPQHF.

The chain combines TRBV4-1 with TRBJ1-2; D perhaps matches TRBD1 (6 bases). Trimming pared 1 base from V and 7 bases from J, leaving 19 bases between. This CDR3 is built from 16 residues. CDR1 and CDR2 (germline): MGHRA, YSYEKL. CDR3 in amino acids: CASSQAVGTGSSGYTF. DNA of the CDR3: TGCGCCAGCAGCCAAGCCGTAGGAACAGGGAGCTCTGGCTACACCTTC.

V usage is TRBV11-2 and J usage is TRBJ2-7; 7 bases map to TRBD1. V lost 4 bases, J lost 2 bases, and 2 bases stayed unmatched. The CDR3 consists of 13 residues. Germline CDR1 reads SGHAT; CDR2 reads FQNNGV. The CDR3 sequence: CASSWDSAYEQYF. The CDR3 bases are TGTGCCAGCAGCTGGGACAGCGCCTACGAGCAGTACTTC.

The V and J genes are TRBV4-1 and TRBJ2-7, with 8 bases lining up with TRBD1. V trimming: 4 bases; J trimming: 4 bases; junction bases outside the gene matches: 3. Per germline, CDR1 MGHRA and CDR2 YSYEKL. This CDR3 has 13 residues. DNA of the CDR3: TGCGCCAGCAGCCTACAGGGGGGATACGAGCAGTACTTC. It yields the protein CASSLQGGYEQYF.

The chain links TRBV28 to TRBJ2-1; the D gene is possibly TRBD2 (5 bases). Germline V gene data show CDR1 as MDHEN and CDR2 as SYDVKM. The CDR3 length is 12 residues. Trimming left V 7 bases short and J 7 bases short, with 11 bases between. The CDR3 region has the DNA TGTGCCAGCACCGTCGGGGTTAATGAGCAGTTCTTC. This encodes CASTVGVNEQFF.

V and J are TRBV5-1 and TRBJ1-1, with 10 bases lining up with TRBD1. Looked up from germline, CDR1 is SGHRS and CDR2 is YFSETQ. V lost 4 bases and J lost 4; bases outside the gene matches: 4. The CDR3 length is 14 residues. In DNA form, the CDR3 reads TGCGCCAGCAGCCCAAGGACAGGGGGCACTGAAGCTTTCTTT. Its protein product is CASSPRTGGTEAFF.

The chain joins TRBV5-1 to TRBJ2-5, with TRBD1 matching 9 bases. Germline values: CDR1 SGHRS, CDR2 YFSETQ. This CDR3 spans 15 amino acids. V was pared by 5 bases and J by 4 bases, with 9 bases of the junction left unmatched. The DNA of the CDR3 is TGCGCCAGCAGTTATATACAGGGGGCCTCAGAGACCCAGTACTTC. Translated, it gives CASSYIQGASETQYF.

The chain recombines TRBV27 with TRBJ1-1, with D possibly matching TRBD1 (5 bases). The length of the CDR3 is 13 residues. V lost 5 bases to trimming and J lost 1 base, with 8 bases between them. Germline values: CDR1 MNHEY, CDR2 SMNVEV (reference sequence). In DNA, the CDR3 is TGTGCCAGCAGTGTGACAGCGAACACTGAAGCTTTCTTT. Translated, it gives CASSVTANTEAFF.

This rearrangement joins TRBV7-3 to TRBJ2-3; 10 nucleotides agree with TRBD1. This CDR3 is 16 amino acids long. V shed 5 bases and J 2 bases; nucleotides not matched to a gene: 7. CDR1 and CDR2 from the germline V gene are SGHTA and FQGTGA. CDR3 coding DNA: TGTGCCAGCAGCCCAGGACAGGGGGTGAACACAGATACGCAGTATTTT. Encoded protein: CASSPGQGVNTDTQYF. Supplemented by reference TRBV7-3 and TRBJ2-3, the full variable domain reads GAGVSQTPSNKVTEKGKYVELRCDPISGHTALYWYRQSLGQGPEFLIYFQGTGAADDSGLPNDRFFAVRPEGSVSTLKIQRTERGDSAVYLCASSPGQGVNTDTQYFGPGTRLTVL.

V is TRBV28 and J is TRBJ2-5; D unclear. This CDR3 has 12 residues. Germline assignment: CDR1 MDHEN and CDR2 SYDVKM. The ends were cut back, 3 bases at V and 4 bases at J, with 6 bases in the middle. The CDR3, as DNA: TGTGCCAGCAGTTTTCTTCGAGAGACCCAGTACTTC. Its translation is CASSFLRETQYF.

V usage is TRBV5-6 and J usage is TRBJ1-6, with D perhaps matching TRBD1 (5 bases). The V gene lost 4 bases and the J gene lost 7 bases, with 12 bases spanning the gap. Looked up from germline, CDR1 is SGHDT and CDR2 is YYEEEE. The CDR3 totals 14 residues. Here the CDR3 reads CASSGAVGNSPLHF. The CDR3, as DNA: TGTGCCAGCAGCGGGGCAGTGGGCAATTCACCCCTCCACTTT.

A single count supports this clone. The chain employs TRBV9 and TRBJ1-1, with unresolved D. Trimming stripped 4 bases from V and 0 bases from J, with 10 bases between. This CDR3 has 14 amino acids. Germline CDR1 is SGDLS and CDR2 is YYNGEE. CDR3 bases: TGTGCCAGCAGCCCACTTTCGGTGAACACTGAAGCTTTCTTT. Its protein product is CASSPLSVNTEAFF.